This paragraph reports one TCR beta chain. The antigen this receptor binds is unknown. Per-nucleotide qualities are absent, and no much larger clonotype sits a single base away. TCR CDR3 regions were amplified from genomic DNA by multiplex PCR using the deep immunoSEQ assay. Extracted genomic DNA from each cell subset was spread evenly across all wells of several immunoSEQ 96-well plates, with each plate serving as a replicate. For sorted subsets, each replicate PCR was loaded with 200 ng genomic DNA, equivalent to about 30,000 T cell genomes. Purified libraries were measured with a Qubit 3.0 fluorometer, size-checked on a Bioanalyzer 2100, and measured again with the KAPA Library Quantification kit. Every immunoSEQ 96-well plate was sequenced on a dedicated single-read 150-cycle Illumina NextSeq 550 flow cell. In the original analysis: Because the immunoSEQ output included only junctional sequences and no quality scores, the filtering could not be the same as the filtering used for full-length reads. Sequences were annotated with PyIR, a Python wrapper for IgBLAST v1.9, and V/J genes and CDR3 were assigned using IMGT germline references. Any read was removed if the V/J assignment was weak (E-value above 1e-6), the CDR3 was missing, or the read contained stop codons, out-of-frame junctions, or ambiguous translated residues. V3J clonotypes were defined as sequences sharing the same inferred V gene, J gene, and CDR3 amino acid sequence. To compute the percentage overlap between repertoires, the number of shared unique clonotypes was divided by the size of the smaller repertoire. Richness of each repertoire was evaluated using RTK rarefaction, the Chao1 estimator, and Recon v2.1 estimates of unobserved clonotypes. For all TCRbeta clonotypes obtained by the gDNA method from four donors, generation probabilities were computed with OLGA. Entries here come from immuneACCESS through TCRdb and include only in-frame sequences with V and J called. Some clones fail to appear in such tables; in the studies checked, an unresolved V gene covers under half of the shortfall, and the cause of the remainder is unknown. V and J calls plus clone size are reproduced from that table; the DNA served to infer D and trimming. A total of 300,000 to 400,000 clones appear in this sample, over 65% of them only once. Approximately 10% of the sample is held by the ten biggest clonotypes.

This specimen belongs to a study of shared clonotypes between healthy human individuals (dated by TCRdb to the early 2020s). About the investigation overall: A few men and a couple of women, aged 18 to 49 years, made up the cohort. Per donor, three plates each were used for CD4 naive and CD4 memory, two for CD8 naive, and one for CD8 memory. Each donor's leukapheresis produced roughly between roughly 0.9 and 8.9 billion PBMCs. To estimate repertoire size and how much clonotypes are shared between individuals, the study performed deep sequencing of blood TCR repertoires from a few healthy adults. Different laboratories and diverse techniques were used to prepare libraries and sequence TCR repertoires, to increase sequencing depth and limit assay-specific biases. General conclusions and limits of the study: Estimated clonotype richness was generally larger for naive than for memory subsets. When several donors were compared, the shared fraction of clonotypes was around 5% for naive CD4, 3% to 4% for naive CD8, 2.3% for memory CD4, and less than 0.45% for memory CD8. Based on pairwise subsampling, the degree of clonotype sharing among donors was expected to be affected by sequencing depth. Higher generation probabilities were observed for clonotypes shared by all four sorted-subset donors than for non-shared clonotypes. Because the study included only a small number of donors, the genetic and exposure-history diversity represented was limited. Sampling was restricted to blood, and TCR repertoires in tissues likely differ from the TCR repertoires found in blood. Even with the large sequencing depth, rarefaction of the sorted-subset datasets indicated that sequencing was incomplete.

V drops 4 bases and J drops 3 bases, leaving 10 bases in between. The CDR3, cysteine through phenylalanine, is 13 amino acids long. Only CDR3 DNA is held: 39 bases, read in frame from base 1. CDR1 SGHRS and CDR2 YFSETQ were looked up in the germline V gene. Donors were healthy HIV-negative adults with no recently reported acute infections or vaccinations. All donors were Caucasian adults living in Nashville, Tennessee, USA. CD4+ T cells were enriched by magnetic negative selection; naive cells were then positively selected on CD45RA, and the negative fraction formed the memory subset. After blood collection by leukapheresis, PBMCs were isolated using Ficoll-Histopaque density gradient centrifugation and then cryopreserved in the vapor phase of liquid nitrogen. Analytical flow cytometry was used to check the purity and quantity of each magnetically sorted T cell population. Each sorted fraction had its genomic DNA isolated and then quantified by UV absorbance on a Nanodrop 2000c.

The chain uses TRBV5-1 and TRBJ1-2, with no D gene named confidently. The sample taken for sequencing was memory CD4+ T cells sorted from blood. The sample's cell subset or site label is to be understood as: CD45RA-negative fraction. This receptor was taken from a man aged 30 to 45 in good health. The bases read TGCGCCAGCAGCCCGGACGGGGACTATGGCTACACCTTC. This is translated as CASSPDGDYGYTF.